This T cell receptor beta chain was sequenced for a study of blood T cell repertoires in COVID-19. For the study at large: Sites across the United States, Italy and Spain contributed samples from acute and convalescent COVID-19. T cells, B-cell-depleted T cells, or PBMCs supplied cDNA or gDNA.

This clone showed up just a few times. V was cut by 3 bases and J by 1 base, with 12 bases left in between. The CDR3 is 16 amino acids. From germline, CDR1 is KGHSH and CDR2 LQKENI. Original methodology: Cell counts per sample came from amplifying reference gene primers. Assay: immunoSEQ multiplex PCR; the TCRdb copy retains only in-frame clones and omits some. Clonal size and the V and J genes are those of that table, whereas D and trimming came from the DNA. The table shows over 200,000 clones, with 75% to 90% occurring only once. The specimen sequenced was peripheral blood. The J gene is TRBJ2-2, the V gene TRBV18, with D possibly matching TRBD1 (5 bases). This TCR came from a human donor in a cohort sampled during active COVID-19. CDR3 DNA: TGTGCCAGCTCACCCCAATGGGGCCGGAACACCGGGGAGCTGTTTTTT. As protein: CASSPQWGRNTGELFF.